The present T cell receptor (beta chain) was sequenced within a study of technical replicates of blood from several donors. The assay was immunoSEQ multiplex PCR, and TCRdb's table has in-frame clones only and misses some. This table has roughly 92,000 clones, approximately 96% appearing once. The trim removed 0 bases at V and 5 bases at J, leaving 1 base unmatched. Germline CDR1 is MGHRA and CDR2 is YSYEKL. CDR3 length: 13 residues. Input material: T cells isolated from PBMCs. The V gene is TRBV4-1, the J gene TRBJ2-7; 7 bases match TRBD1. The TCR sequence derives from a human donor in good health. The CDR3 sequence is CASSQERGHEQYF. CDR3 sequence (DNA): TGCGCCAGCAGCCAAGAAAGGGGGCACGAGCAGTACTTC.